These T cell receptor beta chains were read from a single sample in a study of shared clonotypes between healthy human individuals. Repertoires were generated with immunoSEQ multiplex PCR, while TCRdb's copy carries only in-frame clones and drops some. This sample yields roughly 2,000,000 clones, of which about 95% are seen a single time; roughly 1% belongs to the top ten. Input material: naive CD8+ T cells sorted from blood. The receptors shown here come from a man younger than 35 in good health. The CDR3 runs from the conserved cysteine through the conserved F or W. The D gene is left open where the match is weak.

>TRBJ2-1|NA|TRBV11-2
CASSLAGVEQFF
TGTGCCAGCAGCTTAGCCGGGGTTGAGCAGTTCTTC
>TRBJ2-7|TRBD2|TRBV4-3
CASSLISGRGYEQYF
TGCGCCAGCAGCCTTATTAGCGGGAGAGGTTACGAGCAGTACTTC
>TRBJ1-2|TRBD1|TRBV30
CAWSPLEGAPSGYTF
TGTGCCTGGAGTCCATTGGAGGGGGCGCCGAGTGGCTACACCTTC
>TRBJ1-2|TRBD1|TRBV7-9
CASSFIGTGAYGYTF
TGTGCCAGCAGCTTTATAGGGACAGGGGCGTATGGCTACACCTTC
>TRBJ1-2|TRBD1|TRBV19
CASLTGNYGYTF
TGTGCCAGTCTGACAGGGAACTATGGCTACACCTTC
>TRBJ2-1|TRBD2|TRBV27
CASSPTSGGANEQFF
TGTGCCAGCAGCCCCACTAGCGGGGGGGCGAATGAGCAGTTCTTC
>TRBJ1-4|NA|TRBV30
CAGGDEKLFF
TGTGCGGGGGGGGATGAAAAACTGTTTTTT
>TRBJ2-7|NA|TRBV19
CASSMRGYYEQYF
TGTGCCAGTAGTATGCGGGGTTACTACGAGCAGTACTTC
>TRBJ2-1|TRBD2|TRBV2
CASTPGAGGNEQFF
TGTGCCAGCACCCCGGGAGCGGGAGGGAATGAGCAGTTCTTC
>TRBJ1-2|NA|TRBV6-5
CASTEAASYTF
TGTGCCAGCACCGAGGCGGCAAGCTACACCTTC
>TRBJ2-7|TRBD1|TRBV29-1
CSVEVERDSSHEQYF
TGCAGCGTTGAAGTGGAAAGGGACAGTAGTCACGAGCAGTACTTC
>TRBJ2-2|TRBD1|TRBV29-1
CSVAGQGRTGELFF
TGCAGCGTGGCGGGACAGGGTCGGACCGGGGAGCTGTTTTTT
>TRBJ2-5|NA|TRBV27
CASSFTNGETQYF
TGTGCCAGCAGTTTTACTAACGGAGAGACCCAGTACTTC
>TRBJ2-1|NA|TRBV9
CASSLGVTASYNEQFF
TGTGCCAGCAGCCTCGGGGTAACAGCGTCCTACAATGAGCAGTTCTTC
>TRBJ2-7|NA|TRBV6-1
CASSEEILYEQYF
TGTGCCAGCAGTGAGGAGATCTTGTACGAGCAGTACTTC
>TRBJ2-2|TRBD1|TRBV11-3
CASSPGQGAGELFF
TGTGCCAGCAGCCCCGGACAGGGGGCGGGGGAGCTGTTTTTT
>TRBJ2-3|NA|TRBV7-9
CASSSPGLPQDTQYF
TGTGCCAGCAGCTCGCCGGGACTTCCCCAAGATACGCAGTATTTT
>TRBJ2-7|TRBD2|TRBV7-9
CASSSPAGGEAYEQYF
TGTGCCAGCAGCTCCCCGGCGGGGGGAGAGGCCTACGAGCAGTACTTC
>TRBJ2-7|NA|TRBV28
CASSLGLLGYEQYF
TGTGCCAGCAGTTTAGGTCTACTCGGCTACGAGCAGTACTTC